This T cell receptor beta chain originates from a study of shared clonotypes between healthy human individuals. Study-level background: Three plates were used per donor for CD4 naive, three for CD4 memory, two for CD8 naive and one for CD8 memory. Study observations and caveats: Depth was large, yet rarefaction showed that sorted-subset sequencing was incomplete.

This CDR3 contains 14 residues. The V gene end was trimmed by 2 bases and the J gene end by 2 bases; junction bases not matched to a gene: 3. Germline lookup yields CDR1 SGHRS and CDR2 YFSETQ. Selected positively for CCR7 and CD45RO-negative, naive CD8 cells excluded terminally differentiated effector memory CD45RA+ cells. Measured with immunoSEQ multiplex PCR; TCRdb has only the in-frame clones, and not every one. The table has hundreds of thousands of clones, 95% to 98% seen once; the top ten hold 0.3%. To note about this clone: Its specificity is unknown. The same CDR3 also results from other DNA sequences found in this sample.

This clonotype was sampled from a young man in good health. The material sequenced was naive CD8+ T cells sorted from blood. The V gene is TRBV5-1, the J gene TRBJ2-7, with 8 positions matching TRBD1. The CDR3 DNA sequence: TGCGCCAGCAGCTTCGGGACAGGAACCTACGAGCAGTACTTC. It is translated as CASSFGTGTYEQYF.